This T cell receptor (beta chain) was observed in a study of CD8 T cells in Susac syndrome. RNA amounts of roughly 0.45 to 1 ug underwent reverse transcription with random hexamers. MiXCR was run by TCRdb on the immunoSEQ multiplex PCR reads, yielding one entry per CDR3 protein. The sample holds 150,000 to 200,000 distinct CDR3 sequences; 85% to 95% are singletons and the top ten take 0.099%. CDR1 SGHTA and CDR2 FQGNSA come from the germline V gene. The V end lost 5 bases, the J end lost 2 bases, and 12 bases lay between the germline ends. This CDR3 is 14 amino acids long. This clonotype was obtained from a human donor with Susac syndrome. Sample: CD4+ T cells from PBMCs. The chain couples TRBV7-2 to TRBJ2-5, with D perhaps TRBD2 (5 bases). DNA of the CDR3: TGTGCCAGCAGCCCCTGGACTCCTCAAGAGACCCAGTACTTC. Protein product: CASSPWTPQETQYF. The variable domain in full, with the rest retrieved from reference TRBV7-2 and TRBJ2-5, is GAGVSQSPSNKVTEKGKDVELRCDPISGHTALYWYRQSLGQGLEFLIYFQGNSAPDKSGLPSDRFSAERTGGSVSTLTIQRTQQEDSAVYLCASSPWTPQETQYFGPGTRLLVL.